This is a list of T cell receptor beta chains from one sample in a study of shared clonotypes between healthy human individuals. Clones were read by immunoSEQ multiplex PCR, and TCRdb kept only the in-frame ones, dropping some. The sample gives approximately 600,000 clones, 85% to 95% of which show up once; around 0.11% is in the top ten. The specimen sequenced was naive CD8+ T cells sorted from blood. The source is a woman aged 25 to 39 in good health. The CDR3 runs from the conserved cysteine through the conserved F or W. The D gene is left open where the match is weak. The size of a clone is reported for some rows only, either as once, few or many, or as a class for expanded clones.

j_gene | d_gene | v_gene | abundance | CDR3nt | CDR3aa
TRBJ2-1 | TRBD2 | TRBV7-2 | - | TGTGCCAGCAGCTTTTATCGACTAGCCGTCGGTGAGCAGTTCTTC | CASSFYRLAVGEQFF
TRBJ2-5 | - | TRBV5-1 | - | TGCGCCAGCAGCTTGGGTGGGAGCAGCCAAGAGACCCAGTACTTC | CASSLGGSSQETQYF
TRBJ1-1 | - | TRBV7-2 | once | TGTGCCAGCAGCACCCCGGTCCGGGGCTTGAACACTGAAGCTTTCTTT | CASSTPVRGLNTEAFF
TRBJ2-7 | - | TRBV10-2 | - | TGCGCCAGTGAAAAAGACGCTACCGAGCAGTACTTC | CASEKDATEQYF
TRBJ1-1 | - | TRBV27 | - | TGTGCCAGCAGTTTAATCCCAGGGGCGACAGAAGCTTTCTTT | CASSLIPGATEAFF
TRBJ1-5 | - | TRBV5-5 | - | TGTGCCAGCAGCTTGTTGGGGTATAGCAATCAGCCCCAGCATTTT | CASSLLGYSNQPQHF
TRBJ2-6 | TRBD1 | TRBV7-8 | - | TGTGCCAGCAGCCGAACGACAGGGCTTGGGGCCAACGTCCTGACTTTC | CASSRTTGLGANVLTF
TRBJ2-5 | - | TRBV9 | - | TGTGCCAGCAGCGTTTACGGGAACCAAGAGACCCAGTACTTC | CASSVYGNQETQYF
TRBJ2-7 | - | TRBV27 | - | TGTGCCAGCAGCCCTCGACTAGGGGGATCCTACGAGCAGTACTTC | CASSPRLGGSYEQYF
TRBJ2-2 | - | TRBV11-2 | - | TGTGCCAGCAGCTTTCACGCGGGGCCGAACACCGGGGAGCTGTTTTTT | CASSFHAGPNTGELFF
TRBJ1-1 | - | TRBV28 | - | TGTGCCAGCAGCCTTGGGGGAGGCACTGAAGCTTTCTTT | CASSLGGGTEAFF
TRBJ2-7 | - | TRBV28 | - | TGTGCCAGCAGTCCTCTCTTACAGTTTGAGGGAACCTACGAGCAGTACTTC | CASSPLLQFEGTYEQYF
TRBJ2-5 | - | TRBV13 | - | TGTGCCAGCAGCTCCGAGGGGGAGGGACAAGAGACCCAGTACTTC | CASSSEGEGQETQYF
TRBJ2-5 | TRBD2 | TRBV28 | - | TGTGCCAGCAGGCATGCCCCCCAACTAGCGGGACAAGAGACCCAGTACTTC | CASRHAPQLAGQETQYF
TRBJ2-1 | - | TRBV4-2 | - | TGTGCCAGCAGCCAGCGGGGACAGAATTCCTACAATGAGCAGTTCTTC | CASSQRGQNSYNEQFF
TRBJ1-2 | TRBD1 | TRBV27 | - | TGTGCCAGCAGTTTACGGGGAACAGGGGATGGCTACACCTTC | CASSLRGTGDGYTF
TRBJ2-7 | - | TRBV5-1 | - | TGCGCCAGCAGCTTGGGGAACGAGCAGTACTTC | CASSLGNEQYF
TRBJ2-7 | TRBD1 | TRBV28 | - | TGTGCCAGCAGTAGGACAGGGGGCATCTACGAGCAGTACTTC | CASSRTGGIYEQYF
TRBJ2-7 | - | TRBV29-1 | - | TGCAGCGTCGCTACAGGAGTCTCCTACGAGCAGTACTTC | CSVATGVSYEQYF
TRBJ2-3 | TRBD2 | TRBV27 | - | TGTGCCAGCAGTTTATTACTAGCGCACGGCACAGATACGCAGTATTTT | CASSLLLAHGTDTQYF
TRBJ2-2 | TRBD2 | TRBV5-6 | - | TGTGCCAGCAGCTTGCGACGACTAGCGGATAGAAACACCGGGGAGCTGTTTTTT | CASSLRRLADRNTGELFF
TRBJ2-7 | TRBD1 | TRBV6-1 | once | TGTGCCAGCAAGCTGAGGACAGGGGGCCTATACGAGCAGTACTTC | CASKLRTGGLYEQYF
TRBJ1-1 | TRBD1 | TRBV25-1 | - | TGTGCCAGCAGTGATGGACAGGGGGCCGGCACTGAAGCTTTCTTT | CASSDGQGAGTEAFF
TRBJ1-1 | - | TRBV5-6 | - | TGTGCCAGCAGCCTTGGGGACACTGAAGCTTTCTTT | CASSLGDTEAFF
TRBJ1-2 | - | TRBV2 | - | TGTGCCAGCAGTGAGGGGGGGACCCATGGCTACACCTTC | CASSEGGTHGYTF
TRBJ2-7 | TRBD2 | TRBV10-2 | once | TGCGCCAGCAGTGCCAAAACTAGCGGGAGAGGTGAGCAGTACTTC | CASSAKTSGRGEQYF
TRBJ2-1 | - | TRBV7-2 | - | TGTGCCAGCACCCCGACTATGGCTACCTACAATGAGCAGTTCTTC | CASTPTMATYNEQFF
TRBJ2-1 | TRBD2 | TRBV9 | - | TGTGCCAGCAGCGCTGGACCGACCGGGACTAGTTACAATGAGCAGTTCTTC | CASSAGPTGTSYNEQFF
TRBJ1-2 | - | TRBV28 | - | TGTGCCAGCAGTTTACAAAGACCGCCCTCTAACTATGGCTACACCTTC | CASSLQRPPSNYGYTF
TRBJ2-2 | - | TRBV19 | - | TGTGCCAGTAGTGAGGACGGTTACACCGGGGAGCTGTTTTTT | CASSEDGYTGELFF
TRBJ2-1 | - | TRBV18 | - | TGTGCCAGCTCACCACCTGAGGGGTCCTACAATGAGCAGTTCTTC | CASSPPEGSYNEQFF
TRBJ2-5 | TRBD1 | TRBV7-2 | once | TGTGCCAGCAGCTTAGCGGTAGGGGACAGGGGGCGAGAGACCCCGTACTTC | CASSLAVGDRGRETPYF
TRBJ1-5 | - | TRBV28 | once | TGTGCCAGCAGTTGGTCCAAGGGGAGCAATCAGCCCCAGCATTTT | CASSWSKGSNQPQHF
TRBJ2-3 | - | TRBV6-6 | - | TGTGCCAGCAGTTACGAAATTAATATACATACGCAGTATTTT | CASSYEINIHTQYF
TRBJ2-7 | - | TRBV13 | - | TGTGCCAGCAGCTCAACCGGGACGGTCTCCTACGAGCAGTACTTC | CASSSTGTVSYEQYF